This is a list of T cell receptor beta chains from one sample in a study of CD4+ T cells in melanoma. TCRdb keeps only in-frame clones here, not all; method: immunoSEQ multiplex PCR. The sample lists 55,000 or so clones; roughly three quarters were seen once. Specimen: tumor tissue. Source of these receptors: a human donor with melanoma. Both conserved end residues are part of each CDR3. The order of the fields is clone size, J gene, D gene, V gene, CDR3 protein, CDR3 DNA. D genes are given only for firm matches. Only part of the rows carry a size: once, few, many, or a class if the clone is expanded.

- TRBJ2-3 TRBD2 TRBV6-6 CASSFRGGGLGTQYF TGTGCCAGCAGTTTCCGTGGCGGGGGATTGGGTACGCAGTATTTT
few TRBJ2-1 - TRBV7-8 CASSLMGSYNEQFF TGTGCCAGCAGCTTAATGGGTTCCTACAATGAGCAGTTCTTC
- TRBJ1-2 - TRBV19 CASSMGGFNQGGGYTF TGTGCCAGTAGTATGGGGGGGTTTAATCAGGGTGGAGGCTACACCTTC
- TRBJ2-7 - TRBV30 CAWSVGYEQYF TGTGCCTGGAGTGTGGGCTACGAGCAGTACTTC
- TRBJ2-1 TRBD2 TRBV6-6 CASSLAGGVLDEQFF TGTGCCAGCAGTTTAGCGGGGGGGGTATTGGATGAGCAGTTCTTC
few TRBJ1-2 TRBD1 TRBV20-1 CTGTDYGYTF TGCACCGGGACAGACTATGGCTACACCTTC
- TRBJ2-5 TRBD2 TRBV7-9 CASSERGGGGLETQYF TGTGCCAGCAGCGAGAGGGGAGGCGGGGGGCTGGAGACCCAGTACTTC
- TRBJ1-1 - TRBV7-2 CASSSQGSTEAFF TGTGCCAGCAGCTCACAGGGATCCACTGAAGCTTTCTTT
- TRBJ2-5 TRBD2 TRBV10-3 CAISPGGEETQYF TGTGCCATCAGCCCTGGGGGGGAAGAGACCCAGTACTTC
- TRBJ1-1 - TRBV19 CASRHGEAFF TGTGCCAGTAGGCACGGTGAAGCTTTCTTT
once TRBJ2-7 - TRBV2 CASSTYRDEQYF TGTGCCAGCAGTACCTACAGGGACGAGCAGTACTTC
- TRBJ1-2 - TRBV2 CASSFVASGGYTF TGTGCCAGCAGTTTCGTAGCCTCGGGTGGCTACACCTTC
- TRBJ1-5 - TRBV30 CAWSGGVHQPQHF TGTGCCTGGAGTGGAGGGGTACATCAGCCCCAGCATTTT
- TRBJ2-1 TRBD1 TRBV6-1 CASSDPGQTYNEQFF TGTGCCAGCAGTGATCCGGGACAGACCTACAATGAGCAGTTCTTC
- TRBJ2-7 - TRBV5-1 CASSLENPGSEQYF TGCGCCAGCAGCCTCGAAAATCCAGGGAGCGAGCAGTACTTC
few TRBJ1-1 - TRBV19 CASRLDAENTEAFF TGTGCCAGTAGACTTGACGCAGAGAACACTGAAGCTTTCTTT